These 18 T cell receptor beta chains share one sample of origin, sequenced in a study of CD8 T cells in ankylosing spondylitis. In TCRdb, the 5' RACE reads were re-called with MiXCR into one record per CDR3 protein. The sample comprises some 40,000 distinct CDR3 sequences, 10% of which are singletons, and more than 15% rests with the top ten. Sequencing input: blood, either unsorted or a sorted T cell fraction (not recorded which). The receptors were gathered from a male donor with ankylosing spondylitis or in good health (not recorded which).

This clonotype was picked up many times. The rearrangement links TRBV6-1 to TRBJ2-7; TRBD1 matches at 7 bases. This CDR3 has 13 amino acids. The J segment lost 5 bases and the V segment lost 6 bases, leaving 7 bases of the junction unmatched. CDR1 and CDR2 (germline): MNHNS, SASEGT. DNA of the CDR3: TGTGCCAGCAGCAACGACAGGGTCCACGAGCAGTACTTC. Residues: CASSNDRVHEQYF.

The genes are TRBV28 and TRBJ2-1; D gene ambiguous. The CDR3 sequence is 12 residues long. V was trimmed by 4 bases and J by 5 bases, leaving 6 bases between them. Germline lookup yields CDR1 MDHEN and CDR2 SYDVKM. DNA of the CDR3: TGTGCCAGCAGTTCCTCGAACAATGAGCAGTTCTTC. The encoded protein is CASSSSNNEQFF. The whole variable domain, remainder taken from reference TRBV28 and TRBJ2-1, is DVKVTQSSRYLVKRTGEKVFLECVQDMDHENMFWYRQDPGLGLRLIYFSYDVKMKEKGDIPEGYSVSREKKERFSLILESASTNQTSMYLCASSSSNNEQFFGPGTRLTVL.

This clonotype was picked up many times. One junction end does not reproduce the germline sequence, and a read error may be involved. V usage is TRBV7-7 and J usage is TRBJ2-1; 9 nucleotides line up with TRBD2. The CDR3 is 16 residues long. The V gene's germline CDR1 is SSHAT and CDR2 FNYEAQ (reference sequence). The CDR3 region is CASSPLIGGRANEQFF. CDR3 DNA sequence: TGTGCTAGCAGCCCTCTTATAGGCGGGAGGGCCAATGAGCAGTTCTTC.

This clonotype was seen at least ten times. CDR3 DNA: TGTGCCAGTAGTGGGACAGAAAATTCACCCCTCCACTTT. It specifies CASSGTENSPLHF. J is TRBJ1-6 and V is TRBV19, with 7 bases fitting TRBD1. This CDR3 is built from 13 residues. Unmatched junction bases numbered 2, after V lost 5 bases and J lost 7 bases. CDR1 and CDR2 from the germline V gene are LNHDA and SQIVND (reference sequence). Together with reference TRBV19 and TRBJ1-6, the CDR3 gives the full variable domain: DGGITQSPKYLFRKEGQNVTLSCEQNLNHDAMYWYRQDPGQGLRLIYYSQIVNDFQKGDIAEGYSVSREKKESFPLTVTSAQKNPTAFYLCASSGTENSPLHFGNGTRLTVT.

This clonotype was detected ten times or more. The rearrangement uses TRBV11-2 and TRBJ1-4; TRBD1 matches at 8 bases. The V gene's germline CDR1 is SGHAT and CDR2 FQNNGV. This CDR3 contains 17 residues. V dropped 4 bases and J dropped 3; count of bases not matched to a gene: 10. The CDR3 protein is CASSSGQGPPPNEKLFF. The CDR3 DNA is TGTGCCAGCAGCTCCGGACAGGGCCCTCCGCCTAATGAAAAACTGTTTTTT.

This clonotype showed up many times. V and J are TRBV2 and TRBJ2-3; 8 nucleotides align to TRBD2. Germline V gene sequence: CDR1 SNHLY, CDR2 FYNNEI. V lost 4 bases and J lost 1; bases outside the gene matches: 1. This CDR3 has 14 residues. CDR3 residues: CASSVREGTDTQYF. The CDR3 region has the DNA TGTGCCAGCAGTGTGCGGGAGGGCACAGATACGCAGTATTTT.

This clonotype came up many times. V gene TRBV24-1 combines with J gene TRBJ2-2, with D unresolved. V lost 3 bases to trimming and J lost 6 bases, with 7 bases between them. This CDR3 is built from 13 residues. Germline V lookup: CDR1 KGHDR, CDR2 SFDVKD. The DNA of the CDR3 is TGTGCCACCAGTGATAGTGTGCCCGGGGAGCTGTTTTTT. Amino acids: CATSDSVPGELFF.

This clonotype was detected many times. This chain joins TRBV25-1 and TRBJ1-1, with TRBD1 as a possible D gene (5 bases). This CDR3 has 14 amino acids. Germline-derived CDR1 and CDR2 are MGHDK and SYGVNS. V was cut by 4 bases and J by 2 bases, with 11 bases left in between. The CDR3 sequence: CASSARQSNTEAFF. For the CDR3, the DNA is TGTGCCAGCAGTGCCCGACAGAGTAACACTGAAGCTTTCTTT.

This clonotype was counted at least ten times. This chain uses TRBV2 with TRBJ2-1, with 9 bases aligning to TRBD1. The CDR3 is made up of 14 amino acids. Germline values: CDR1 SNHLY, CDR2 FYNNEI. V shed 6 bases, J shed 6 bases, and the junction held 6 bases outside the gene matches. Here the CDR3 DNA reads TGTGCCAGCAGCGCGGGACAGGGCTTCAATGAGCAGTTCTTC. Protein sequence: CASSAGQGFNEQFF.

This clonotype appeared many times. The CDR3 nucleotides are TGCGCCAGCAGCCCGACAGGCAATCAGCCCCAGCATTTT. Translation gives CASSPTGNQPQHF. V is TRBV5-1 and J is TRBJ1-5, with D possibly matching TRBD1 (5 bases). CDR3 length: 13 amino acids. The germline CDR1 and CDR2 sequences are SGHRS and YFSETQ. With 4 bases removed from V and 2 bases from J, the gap between germline ends came to 7 bases. The entire variable domain, with the rest obtained from reference TRBV5-1 and TRBJ1-5, is as follows: KAGVTQTPRYLIKTRGQQVTLSCSPISGHRSVSWYQQTPGQGLQFLFEYFSETQRNKGNFPGRFSGRQFSNSRSEMNVSTLELGDSALYLCASSPTGNQPQHFGDGTRLSIL.

V usage is TRBV19 and J usage is TRBJ2-2, with a weak D call TRBD1 (6 bases). With 6 bases removed from V and 0 bases from J, the gap between germline ends came to 8 bases. Germline CDR1 and CDR2: LNHDA and SQIVND (reference sequence). The CDR3 has 14 amino acids. CDR3 protein: CASRDRTNTGELFF. DNA for the CDR3: TGTGCCAGTAGGGACAGAACGAACACCGGGGAGCTGTTTTTT.

At least ten counts were recorded for this clonotype. CDR3 sequence: CASSPGGGEQFF. The DNA of the CDR3 is TGTGCCAGCAGTCCAGGGGGCGGTGAGCAGTTCTTC. J is TRBJ2-1 and V is TRBV12-3 or TRBV12-4; 8 nucleotides match TRBD1. The trim removed 5 bases at V and 9 bases at J, leaving 3 bases unmatched. The CDR3 totals 12 residues.

This clonotype was recorded at least ten times. The chain uses TRBV20-1 and TRBJ2-5; D gene unclear. The germline V gene encodes CDR1 DFQATT and CDR2 SNEGSKA (reference sequence). The V end was cut by 2 bases, the J end by 2 bases, with 12 bases between. The CDR3 totals 14 residues. The CDR3 DNA reads TGCAGTGCTAGATCCGAGACCCCTCAAGAGACCCAGTACTTC. Translation: CSARSETPQETQYF.

The sample holds many counts of this clonotype. This chain uses TRBV20-1 with TRBJ2-5; D not certain. The V and J ends lost 5 bases and 3 bases respectively, with 22 bases between them. The CDR3 runs 16 residues. Germline V gene lookup returns CDR1 DFQATT and CDR2 SNEGSKA (reference sequence). The CDR3 region has the DNA TGCAGTGCTCCAAACCCCCTAGAACCGCAAAAAGAGACCCAGTACTTC. Its protein product is CSAPNPLEPQKETQYF.

This clonotype was counted many times. The gene calls are TRBV6-1 and TRBJ1-5; D not certain. This CDR3 is built from 14 residues. V lost 5 bases and J 0 bases, leaving 8 bases between the germline ends. The germline CDR1 and CDR2 sequences are MNHNS and SASEGT. This CDR3 is CASSRRDSNQPQHF. Here the CDR3 DNA reads TGTGCCAGCAGTCGACGGGATAGCAATCAGCCCCAGCATTTT.

This clonotype was counted a few times. The V gene is TRBV30, the J gene TRBJ2-3, with D unclear. Trimming shortened V by 1 base and J by 0 bases, and 5 bases separated the two germline ends. CDR3 length: 13 amino acids. Germline V gene lookup returns CDR1 GTSNPN and CDR2 SVGIG (reference sequence). The CDR3 region has the DNA TGTGCCTGGAGTGGGATAAGCACAGATACGCAGTATTTT. Residues: CAWSGISTDTQYF.

This clonotype was seen repeatedly, ten times or more. V and J are TRBV24-1 and TRBJ2-2; 8 bases align to TRBD2. The CDR3 covers 18 residues. Unmatched junction bases numbered 8, after V lost 0 bases and J lost 3 bases. Germline V lookup: CDR1 KGHDR, CDR2 SFDVKD. The DNA of the CDR3 is TGTGCCACCAGTGATTTGCCAATGACTAGCGCCTACACCGGGGAGCTGTTTTTT. Protein: CATSDLPMTSAYTGELFF.

This clonotype was seen at least ten times. This rearrangement joins TRBV20-1 to TRBJ1-5; D call uncertain. The germline V and J ends were trimmed by 2 bases and 10 bases, with 15 bases remaining between them. Germline CDR1 and CDR2: DFQATT and SNEGSKA (reference sequence). The CDR3 runs 13 residues. The CDR3 sequence: CSARPQVQGPQHF. CDR3 bases: TGCAGTGCTAGACCCCAGGTACAAGGTCCCCAGCATTTT.